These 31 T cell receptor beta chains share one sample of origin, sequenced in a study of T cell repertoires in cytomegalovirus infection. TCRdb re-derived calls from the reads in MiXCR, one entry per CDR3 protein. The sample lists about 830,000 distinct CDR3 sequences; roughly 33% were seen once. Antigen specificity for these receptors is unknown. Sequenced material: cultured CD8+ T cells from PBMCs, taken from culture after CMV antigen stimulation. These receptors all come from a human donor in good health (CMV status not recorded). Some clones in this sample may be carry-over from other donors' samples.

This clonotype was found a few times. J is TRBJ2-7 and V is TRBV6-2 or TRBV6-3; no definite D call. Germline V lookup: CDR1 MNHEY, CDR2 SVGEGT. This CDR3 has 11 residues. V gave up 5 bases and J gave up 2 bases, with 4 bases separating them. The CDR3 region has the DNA TGTGCCAGCAGTATTACCTACGAGCAGTACTTC. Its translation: CASSITYEQYF.

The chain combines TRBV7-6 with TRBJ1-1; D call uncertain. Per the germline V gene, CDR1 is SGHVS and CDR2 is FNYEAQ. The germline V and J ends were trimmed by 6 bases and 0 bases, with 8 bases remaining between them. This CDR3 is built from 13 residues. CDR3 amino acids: CASRPPLNTEAFF. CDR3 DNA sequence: TGTGCCAGCAGACCACCATTGAACACTGAAGCTTTCTTT.

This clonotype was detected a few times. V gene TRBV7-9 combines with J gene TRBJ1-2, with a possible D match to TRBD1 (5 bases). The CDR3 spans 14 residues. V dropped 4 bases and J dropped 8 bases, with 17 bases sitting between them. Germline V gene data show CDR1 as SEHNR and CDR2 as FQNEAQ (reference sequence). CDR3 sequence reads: CASSSGRGVEGYTF. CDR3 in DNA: TGTGCCAGCAGCTCAGGACGGGGGGTTGAGGGCTACACCTTC.

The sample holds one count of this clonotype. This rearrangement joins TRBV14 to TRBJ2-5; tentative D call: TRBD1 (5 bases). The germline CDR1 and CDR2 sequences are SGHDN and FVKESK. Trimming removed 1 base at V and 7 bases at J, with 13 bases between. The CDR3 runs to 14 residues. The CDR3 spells CASSQGDSARTQYF. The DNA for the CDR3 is TGTGCCAGCAGCCAAGGCGACAGCGCCAGGACCCAGTACTTC.

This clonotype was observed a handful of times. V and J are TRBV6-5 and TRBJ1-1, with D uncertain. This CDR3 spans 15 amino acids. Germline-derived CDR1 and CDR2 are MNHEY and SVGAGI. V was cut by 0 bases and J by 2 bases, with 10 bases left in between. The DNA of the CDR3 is TGTGCCAGCAGTTACTCCCGGGGAGGAAACACTGAAGCTTTCTTT. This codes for CASSYSRGGNTEAFF.

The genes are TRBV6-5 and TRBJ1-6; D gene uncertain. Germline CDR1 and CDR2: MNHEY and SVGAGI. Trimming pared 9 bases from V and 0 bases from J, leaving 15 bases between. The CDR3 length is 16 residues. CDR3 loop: CAREGRLSSYNSPLHF. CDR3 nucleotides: TGTGCCAGGGAAGGACGGTTAAGCTCCTATAATTCACCCCTCCACTTT.

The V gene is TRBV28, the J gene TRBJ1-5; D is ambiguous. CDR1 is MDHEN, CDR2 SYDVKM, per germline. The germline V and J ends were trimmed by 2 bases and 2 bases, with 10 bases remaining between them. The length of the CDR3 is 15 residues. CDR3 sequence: CASSLGYEGNQPQHF. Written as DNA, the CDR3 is TGTGCCAGCAGTTTAGGGTATGAGGGCAATCAGCCCCAGCATTTT.

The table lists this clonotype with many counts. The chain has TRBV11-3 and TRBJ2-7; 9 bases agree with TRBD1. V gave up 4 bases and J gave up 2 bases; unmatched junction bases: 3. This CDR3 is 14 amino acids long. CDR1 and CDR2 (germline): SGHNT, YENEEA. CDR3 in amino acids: CASSSRDRAYEQYF. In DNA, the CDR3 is TGTGCCAGCAGCTCCCGGGACAGGGCCTACGAGCAGTACTTC.

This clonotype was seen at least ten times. The CDR3 reads CASSYIAGAYNEQFF. The CDR3, as DNA: TGTGCCAGCAGCTACATAGCGGGGGCATACAATGAGCAGTTCTTC. This chain connects TRBV7-2 to TRBJ2-1; 9 bases are shared with TRBD2. CDR3 length: 15 amino acids. The germline V gene encodes CDR1 SGHTA and CDR2 FQGNSA. Trimming cost V 4 bases and J 4 bases; bases outside gene matches: 5.

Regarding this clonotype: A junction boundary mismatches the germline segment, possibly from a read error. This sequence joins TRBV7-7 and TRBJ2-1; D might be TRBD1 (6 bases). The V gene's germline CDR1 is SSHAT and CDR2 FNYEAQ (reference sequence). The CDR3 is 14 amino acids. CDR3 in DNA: TGTGCTAGCAGCTTTCAGGGGCGGGACAATGAGCAGTTCTTC. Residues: CASSFQGRDNEQFF.

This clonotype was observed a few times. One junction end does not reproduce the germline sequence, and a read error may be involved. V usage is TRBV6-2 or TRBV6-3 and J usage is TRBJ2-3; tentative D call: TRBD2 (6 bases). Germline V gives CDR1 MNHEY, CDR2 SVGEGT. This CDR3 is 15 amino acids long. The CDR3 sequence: CASRYFAGNADTQYF. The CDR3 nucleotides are TGTGCCAGCAGATACTTCGCGGGGAATGCAGATACGCAGTATTTT.

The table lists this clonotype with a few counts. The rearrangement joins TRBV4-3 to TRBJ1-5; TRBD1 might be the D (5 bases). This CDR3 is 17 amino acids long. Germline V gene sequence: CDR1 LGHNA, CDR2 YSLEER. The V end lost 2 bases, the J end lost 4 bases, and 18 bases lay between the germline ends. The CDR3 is CASSQYSSTDPNQPQHF. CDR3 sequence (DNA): TGCGCCAGCAGCCAATATTCCTCGACAGACCCAAATCAGCCCCAGCATTTT.

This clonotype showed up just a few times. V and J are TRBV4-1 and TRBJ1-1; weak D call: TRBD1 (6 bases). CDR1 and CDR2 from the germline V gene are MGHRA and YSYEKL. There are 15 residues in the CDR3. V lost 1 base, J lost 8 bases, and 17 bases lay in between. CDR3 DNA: TGCGCCAGCAGCCAAGTCGGGGGGCTCTGGCCCGAAGCTTTCTTT. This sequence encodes CASSQVGGLWPEAFF.

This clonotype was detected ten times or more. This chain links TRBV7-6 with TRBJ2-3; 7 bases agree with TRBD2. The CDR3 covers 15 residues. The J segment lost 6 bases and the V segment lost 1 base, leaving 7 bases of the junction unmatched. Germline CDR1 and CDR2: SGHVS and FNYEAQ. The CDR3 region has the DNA TGTGCCAGCAGCTTAGGGGGGGGACCACGGGATACGCAGTATTTT. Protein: CASSLGGGPRDTQYF.

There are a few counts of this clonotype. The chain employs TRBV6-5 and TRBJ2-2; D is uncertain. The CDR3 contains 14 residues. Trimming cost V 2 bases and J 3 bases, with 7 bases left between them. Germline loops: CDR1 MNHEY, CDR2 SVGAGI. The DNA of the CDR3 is TGTGCCAGCAGTTACCGGATGGACACCGGGGAGCTGTTTTTT. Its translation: CASSYRMDTGELFF.

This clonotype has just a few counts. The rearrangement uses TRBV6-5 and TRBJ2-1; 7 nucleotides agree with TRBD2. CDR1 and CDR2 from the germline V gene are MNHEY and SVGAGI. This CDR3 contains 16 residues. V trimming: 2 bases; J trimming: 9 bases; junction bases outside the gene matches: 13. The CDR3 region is CASSYPSSSGGIEQFF. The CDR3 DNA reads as TGTGCCAGCAGTTACCCTTCATCTAGCGGCGGGATTGAGCAGTTCTTC.

CDR3 amino acids: CSARDTRGRSDQPQHF. The CDR3 bases are TGCAGTGCTAGAGATACAAGGGGACGATCGGATCAGCCCCAGCATTTT. The chain links TRBV20-1 to TRBJ1-5, with TRBD1 as a possible D gene (5 bases). CDR1 and CDR2 from the germline V gene are DFQATT and SNEGSKA (reference sequence). Trimming took off 0 bases at V and 5 bases at J, with 17 bases between the two ends. The CDR3 is 16 amino acids.

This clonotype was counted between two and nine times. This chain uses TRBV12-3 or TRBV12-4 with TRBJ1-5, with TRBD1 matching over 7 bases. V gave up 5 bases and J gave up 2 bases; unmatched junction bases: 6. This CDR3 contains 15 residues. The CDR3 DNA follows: TGTGCCAGCAGTACAGGGGCAATTGGCAATCAGCCCCAGCATTTT. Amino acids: CASSTGAIGNQPQHF.

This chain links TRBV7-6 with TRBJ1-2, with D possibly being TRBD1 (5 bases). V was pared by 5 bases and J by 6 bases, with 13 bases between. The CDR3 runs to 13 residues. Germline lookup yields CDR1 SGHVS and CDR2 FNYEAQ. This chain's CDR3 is CASSARGVDGYTF. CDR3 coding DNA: TGTGCCAGCAGCGCGCGGGGGGTGGATGGCTACACCTTC.

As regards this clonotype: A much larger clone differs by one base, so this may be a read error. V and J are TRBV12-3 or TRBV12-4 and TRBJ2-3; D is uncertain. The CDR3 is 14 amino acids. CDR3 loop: CTSSPLVFTDTQYF. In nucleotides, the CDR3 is TGTACCAGCAGTCCCTTAGTCTTCACAGATACGCAGTATTTT.

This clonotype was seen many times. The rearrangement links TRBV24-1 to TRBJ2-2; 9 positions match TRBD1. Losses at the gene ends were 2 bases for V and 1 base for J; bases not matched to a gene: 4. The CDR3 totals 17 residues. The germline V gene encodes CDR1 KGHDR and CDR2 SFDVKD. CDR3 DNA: TGTGCCACCAGTGATTCCAGGGACAGGGTGAACACCGGGGAGCTGTTTTTT. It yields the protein CATSDSRDRVNTGELFF.

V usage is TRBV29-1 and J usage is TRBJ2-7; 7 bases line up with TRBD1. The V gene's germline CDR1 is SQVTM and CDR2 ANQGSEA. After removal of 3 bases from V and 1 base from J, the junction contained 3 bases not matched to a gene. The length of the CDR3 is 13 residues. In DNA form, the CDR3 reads TGCAGCGTTGAGGAGACAGGGTCCTACGAGCAGTACTTC. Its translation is CSVEETGSYEQYF.

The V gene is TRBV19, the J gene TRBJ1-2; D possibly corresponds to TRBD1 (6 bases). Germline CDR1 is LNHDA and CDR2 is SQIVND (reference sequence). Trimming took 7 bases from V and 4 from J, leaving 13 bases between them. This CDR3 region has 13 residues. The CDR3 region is CASTFNRAYGYTF. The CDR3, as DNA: TGTGCCAGTACCTTTAACAGGGCCTATGGCTACACCTTC.

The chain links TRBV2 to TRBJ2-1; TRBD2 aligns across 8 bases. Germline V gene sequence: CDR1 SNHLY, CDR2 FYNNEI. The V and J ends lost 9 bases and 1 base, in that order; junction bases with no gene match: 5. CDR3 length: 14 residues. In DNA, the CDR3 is TGTGCCAGAAGCGGGGGCCGTTCCTACAATGAGCAGTTCTTC. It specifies CARSGGRSYNEQFF. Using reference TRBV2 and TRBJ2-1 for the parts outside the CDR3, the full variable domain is EPEVTQTPSHQVTQMGQEVILRCVPISNHLYFYWYRQILGQKVEFLVSFYNNEISEKSEIFDDQFSVERPDGSNFTLKIRSTKLEDSAMYFCARSGGRSYNEQFFGPGTRLTVL.

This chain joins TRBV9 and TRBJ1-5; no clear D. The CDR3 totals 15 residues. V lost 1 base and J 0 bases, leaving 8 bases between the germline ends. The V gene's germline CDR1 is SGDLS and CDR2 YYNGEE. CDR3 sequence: CASSVSWHSNQPQHF. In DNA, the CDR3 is TGTGCCAGCAGCGTAAGTTGGCATAGCAATCAGCCCCAGCATTTT.

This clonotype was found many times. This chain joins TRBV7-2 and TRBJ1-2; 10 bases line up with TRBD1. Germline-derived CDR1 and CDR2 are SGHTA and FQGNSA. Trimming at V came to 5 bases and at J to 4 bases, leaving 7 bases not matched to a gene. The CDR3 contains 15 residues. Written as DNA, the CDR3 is TGTGCCAGCAGCGACGCTTGGACAGGGGGCTATGGCTACACCTTC. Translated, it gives CASSDAWTGGYGYTF. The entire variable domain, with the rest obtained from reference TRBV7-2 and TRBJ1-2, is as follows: GAGVSQSPSNKVTEKGKDVELRCDPISGHTALYWYRQSLGQGLEFLIYFQGNSAPDKSGLPSDRFSAERTGGSVSTLTIQRTQQEDSAVYLCASSDAWTGGYGYTFGSGTRLTVV.

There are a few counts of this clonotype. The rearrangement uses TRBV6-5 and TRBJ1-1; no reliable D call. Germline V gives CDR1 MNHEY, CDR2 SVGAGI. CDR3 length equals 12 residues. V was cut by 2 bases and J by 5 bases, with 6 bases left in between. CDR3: CASSYHGTEAFF. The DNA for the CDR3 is TGTGCCAGCAGTTACCATGGTACTGAAGCTTTCTTT.

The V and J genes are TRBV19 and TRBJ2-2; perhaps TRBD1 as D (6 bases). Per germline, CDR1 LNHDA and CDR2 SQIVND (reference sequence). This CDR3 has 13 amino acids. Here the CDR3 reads CSTAGAITGELFF. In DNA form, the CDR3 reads TGTTCCACCGCAGGGGCGATCACCGGGGAGCTGTTTTTT.

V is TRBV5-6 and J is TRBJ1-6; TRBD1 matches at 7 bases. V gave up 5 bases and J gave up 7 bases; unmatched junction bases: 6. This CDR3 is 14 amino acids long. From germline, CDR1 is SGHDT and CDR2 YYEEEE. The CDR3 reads CASRRDSQNSPLHF. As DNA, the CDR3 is TGTGCCAGCAGGAGGGACAGCCAAAATTCACCCCTCCACTTT.

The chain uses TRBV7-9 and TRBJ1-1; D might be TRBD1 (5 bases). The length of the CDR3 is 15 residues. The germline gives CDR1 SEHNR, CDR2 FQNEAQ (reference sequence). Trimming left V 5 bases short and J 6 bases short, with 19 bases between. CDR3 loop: CASSIGPPGLAEAFF. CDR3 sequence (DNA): TGTGCCAGCAGCATCGGCCCTCCAGGGTTGGCTGAAGCTTTCTTT.

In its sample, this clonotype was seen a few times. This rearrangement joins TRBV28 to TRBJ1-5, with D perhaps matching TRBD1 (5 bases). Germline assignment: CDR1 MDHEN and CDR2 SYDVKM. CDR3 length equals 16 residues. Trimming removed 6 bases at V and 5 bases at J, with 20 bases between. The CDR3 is CASRRPGPWSDQPQHF. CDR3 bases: TGTGCCAGCAGACGACCGGGGCCGTGGTCCGATCAGCCCCAGCATTTT.